There are many counts of the clone carrying this T cell receptor (beta chain). Its antigen is currently unknown. Both TRBC1 and TRBC2 were covered by a beta constant-region primer of two equimolar oligonucleotides. Ligated cDNA was amplified by four rounds of PCR with nested alpha and beta constant-region primers and SP2. TCRdb re-called the UMI-ligation and nested PCR reads through MiXCR, storing one row per CDR3 protein. The data hold some 17,000 distinct CDR3 sequences, with around 8.2% observed a single time. This CDR3 region has 13 residues. With V trimmed by 5 bases and J by 3 bases, 3 bases remained unmatched. CDR1 is SGHVS and CDR2 is FNYEAQ in the germline V gene. The record originates from a study of naive and memory T cell subsets. Notes on the study in general: In CD4 and CD8 cells, diversity dropped from naive through EMRA. There was no ground truth to check naive and memory subset results.

Cells stained for CD3, CD4, CD8, CD45RA and CD27 were sorted into four subsets. Sequenced material: central memory CD8+ T cells from blood. The chain has TRBV7-6 and TRBJ2-7; 8 bases fit TRBD1. The sequence derives from a human donor in good health. CDR3 nucleotides: TGTGCCAGCAGCGCAGACAGGGGCTACGAGCAGTACTTC. Translated: CASSADRGYEQYF.